Below, one T cell receptor (beta chain) is given with its context. Its antigen is not known. CD4+CD127+ cells were sorted as the conventional CD4 T cells. This record comes from a study of B cell selection in AIRE deficiency. Study conclusions and caveats: With only TCRbeta sequenced, less than 45% of shared healthy Treg sequences overlapped Tconv.

Using immunoSEQ multiplex PCR, the repertoire was profiled, and TCRdb retains in-frame clones only, with some absent. The table lists tens of thousands of clones, 95% to 98% of them singletons, with around 0.17% in the top ten. The CDR3 contains 17 residues. Germline CDR1 SGHNT, CDR2 YYREEE (reference sequence). J gave up 0 bases and V 1 base, and 10 bases lay outside the gene matches. The receptor comes from a human donor with AIRE deficiency. The chain is built from TRBV5-4 and TRBJ2-7, with 7 bases fitting TRBD1. The specimen was conventional CD4+ T cells sorted from PBMCs. This chain's CDR3 is CASSLWRRDRDSYEQYF. In DNA, the CDR3 is TGTGCCAGCAGCTTGTGGCGCAGAGACAGGGACTCCTACGAGCAGTACTTC.